The next 20 T cell receptor beta chains were all read from a single sample in a study of cytotoxic CD8 clonotypes in ibrutinib-treated CLL. The assay was immunoSEQ multiplex PCR, and TCRdb's table has in-frame clones only and misses some. The table has about 25,000 clones, 55% to 85% seen once. The specimen was PBMCs, collected after 12 months of ibrutinib treatment. Receptors were obtained from a human donor with chronic lymphocytic leukemia.

The rearrangement joins TRBV5-6 to TRBJ1-6, with a tentative D call TRBD1 (5 bases). With 5 bases removed from V and 0 bases from J, the gap between germline ends came to 6 bases. The CDR3 extends over 14 amino acids. The germline V gene has CDR1 SGHDT and CDR2 YYEEEE. As DNA, the CDR3 is TGTGCCAGCAGAGACAGCTCCTATAATTCACCCCTCCACTTT. This gives the protein CASRDSSYNSPLHF.

The gene calls are TRBV29-1 and TRBJ1-2; D gene unclear. The CDR3 length is 10 residues. Germline V lookup: CDR1 SQVTM, CDR2 ANQGSEA. V lost 6 bases and J lost 9, with 11 bases in between. The CDR3 DNA sequence: TGCAGCGTACACACTGAAAGCTACACCTTC. It yields the protein CSVHTESYTF. Combining the CDR3 with reference TRBV29-1 and TRBJ1-2 gives the whole variable domain SAVISQKPSRDICQRGTSLTIQCQVDSQVTMMFWYRQQPGQSLTLIATANQGSEATYESGFVIDKFPISRPNLTFSTLTVSNMSPEDSSIYLCSVHTESYTFGSGTRLTVV.

The CDR3 protein is CASSPGGREAQYF. As DNA, the CDR3 is TGTGCCAGCAGCCCAGGCGGGAGGGAGGCGCAGTATTTT. This chain connects TRBV7-6 to TRBJ2-3, with 9 nucleotides matching TRBD2. Germline CDR1 is SGHVS and CDR2 is FNYEAQ. The junction had 7 bases not matched to a gene; V was cut back by 5 bases and J by 10 bases. There are 13 residues in the CDR3.

The chain employs TRBV5-4 and TRBJ1-2; 10 bases map to TRBD1. The V and J ends lost 5 bases and 0 bases, in that order; junction bases with no gene match: 4. The CDR3 totals 15 residues. In germline, CDR1 is SGHNT, CDR2 YYREEE (reference sequence). As DNA, the CDR3 is TGTGCCAGCAGGGACAGGGGGAAAACTAACTATGGCTACACCTTC. It specifies CASRDRGKTNYGYTF.

The CDR3 here is CASSIRDRYEQYF. The CDR3 nucleotides read TGTGCCAGCAGTATCCGGGACAGATACGAGCAGTACTTC. This chain connects TRBV27 to TRBJ2-7; TRBD1 matches 7 bases. This CDR3 has 13 amino acids. J gave up 4 bases and V 5 bases, and 5 bases lay outside the gene matches. The germline gives CDR1 MNHEY, CDR2 SMNVEV (reference sequence).

This rearrangement joins TRBV30 to TRBJ2-5, with 10 bases matching TRBD1. The CDR3 runs 13 residues. The germline V gene encodes CDR1 GTSNPN and CDR2 SVGIG (reference sequence). Trimming at V came to 7 bases and at J to 4 bases, leaving 6 bases not matched to a gene. CDR3 residues: CAFGTGVRETQYF. CDR3 DNA sequence: TGTGCCTTTGGGACAGGGGTTCGAGAGACCCAGTACTTC.

The V call is TRBV7-9, the J call TRBJ2-3; weak D call: TRBD1 (5 bases). CDR1 is SEHNR, CDR2 FQNEAQ, per germline (reference sequence). V was pared by 5 bases and J by 4 bases, with 10 bases between. The CDR3 length is 13 residues. CDR3 sequence reads: CASSIDRSDTQYF. The CDR3 nucleotides read TGTGCCAGCAGCATAGACAGATCAGATACGCAGTATTTT.

This chain links TRBV29-1 with TRBJ2-6; the D is unclear. The CDR3 spans 15 residues. CDR1 SQVTM and CDR2 ANQGSEA come from the germline V gene. With 1 base removed from V and 3 bases from J, the gap between germline ends came to 10 bases. CDR3 DNA sequence: TGCAGCGTTGAAGTGGCCGGGCATGGGGCCAACGTCCTGACTTTC. Amino acids: CSVEVAGHGANVLTF.

This rearrangement joins TRBV9 to TRBJ1-3; no definite D call. Looked up from germline, CDR1 is SGDLS and CDR2 is YYNGEE. V shed 0 bases and J shed 2 bases, with 6 bases lying between them. The CDR3 runs 14 residues. This CDR3 reads CASSVEAPGNTIYF. The CDR3 DNA reads TGTGCCAGCAGCGTAGAAGCGCCTGGAAACACCATATATTTT.

This clone has only one observation. This chain connects TRBV6-1 to TRBJ2-7; D not resolved. CDR1 is MNHNS, CDR2 SASEGT, per germline. Trimming removed 4 bases at V and 1 base at J, with 14 bases between. This CDR3 spans 15 amino acids. CDR3 nucleotide sequence: TGTGCCAGCAGTGGCTTAGGTGACGGATCCTACGAGCAGTACTTC. Its protein product is CASSGLGDGSYEQYF.

J is TRBJ2-7 and V is TRBV11-2; the match to TRBD2 covers 9 bases. Germline V gene data show CDR1 as SGHAT and CDR2 as FQNNGV. The CDR3 consists of 16 residues. The V segment lost 5 bases and the J segment 4 bases; nucleotides outside the gene matches: 12. The CDR3 DNA sequence: TGTGCCAGCAGCCCTGTTAAGCTAGCGGGGATTTACGAGCAGTACTTC. It translates to CASSPVKLAGIYEQYF.

This clone was detected a few times. The rearrangement uses TRBV11-3 and TRBJ1-1; 10 bases agree with TRBD1. The V gene's germline CDR1 is SGHNT and CDR2 YENEEA. The CDR3 sequence is 14 residues long. The junction had 4 bases not matched to a gene; V was cut back by 4 bases and J by 5 bases. The CDR3 DNA reads as TGTGCCAGCAGCTCCGGACAGGGGGGAACTGAAGCTTTCTTT. Its translation is CASSSGQGGTEAFF.

This rearrangement joins TRBV5-4 to TRBJ2-7; D call uncertain. Germline V CDR1 and CDR2: SGHNT, YYREEE (reference sequence). CDR3 size: 12 residues. The V end lost 5 bases, the J end lost 3 bases, and 9 bases lay between the germline ends. The CDR3 DNA sequence: TGTGCCAGCAGTTCGGATTTCTACGAGCAGTACTTC. This translates into CASSSDFYEQYF.

The chain is built from TRBV28 and TRBJ1-1; TRBD1 aligns across 8 bases. Germline V gene data show CDR1 as MDHEN and CDR2 as SYDVKM. The CDR3 length is 13 residues. Losses at the gene ends were 5 bases for V and 5 bases for J; bases not matched to a gene: 4. The CDR3 spells CASSATGGTEAFF. Here the CDR3 DNA reads TGTGCCAGCAGTGCCACAGGGGGTACTGAAGCTTTCTTT.

The V gene is TRBV7-2, the J gene TRBJ2-2; TRBD2 aligns across 8 bases. The CDR3 is made up of 15 amino acids. The germline gives CDR1 SGHTA, CDR2 FQGNSA. V lost 4 bases and J lost 6; bases outside the gene matches: 7. The CDR3, as DNA: TGTGCCAGCAGCTCTCGACTAGCGAGTGCCGGGGAGCTGTTTTTT. It specifies CASSSRLASAGELFF.

The chain recombines TRBV6-6 with TRBJ2-1; the match to TRBD2 covers 8 bases. V lost 1 base to trimming and J lost 7 bases; unmatched junction nucleotides: 6. There are 15 residues in the CDR3. Germline CDR1 and CDR2: MNHNY and SVGAGI (reference sequence). CDR3: CASSYLAGGDNEQFF. The CDR3 bases are TGTGCCAGCAGTTACTTGGCGGGGGGCGATAATGAGCAGTTCTTC.

The chain has TRBV5-4 and TRBJ2-5; 9 bases map to TRBD2. The CDR3 totals 16 residues. Trimming removed 0 bases from V and 2 bases from J; junction bases left unmatched: 5. Germline loops: CDR1 SGHNT, CDR2 YYREEE (reference sequence). CDR3 bases: TGTGCCAGCAGCTTGGGCCGCGGGGGGGGGCAAGAGACCCAGTACTTC. Encoded protein: CASSLGRGGGQETQYF.

The chain couples TRBV15 to TRBJ1-3, with a weak D call TRBD1 (6 bases). V shed 0 bases and J shed 3 bases, with 12 bases lying between them. CDR1 and CDR2 (germline): LNHNV, YYDKDF (reference sequence). This CDR3 region has 16 residues. The CDR3 region has the DNA TGTGCCACCAGCAGAGAAGGGGGGCTCGGTGGAAACACCATATATTTT. Amino acids: CATSREGGLGGNTIYF. Full variable domain (missing parts from reference TRBV15 and TRBJ1-3): DAMVIQNPRYQVTQFGKPVTLSCSQTLNHNVMYWYQQKSSQAPKLLFHYYDKDFNNEADTPDNFQSRRPNTSFCFLDIRSPGLGDTAMYLCATSREGGLGGNTIYFGEGSWLTVV.

The chain links TRBV2 to TRBJ1-2, with TRBD1 matching 12 bases. V was pared by 7 bases and J by 8 bases, with 11 bases of the junction left unmatched. CDR1 and CDR2 from the germline V gene are SNHLY and FYNNEI. There are 15 residues in the CDR3. Written as DNA, the CDR3 is TGTGCCAGCAACCGGGACAGGGGGCGTCCTACGGGCTACACCTTC. This gives the protein CASNRDRGRPTGYTF.

This clone was detected only a few times. This chain uses TRBV7-9 with TRBJ2-5, with a tentative D call TRBD1 (5 bases). The CDR3 consists of 14 residues. Germline assignment: CDR1 SEHNR and CDR2 FQNEAQ (reference sequence). Trimming stripped 5 bases from V and 1 base from J, with 11 bases between. This CDR3 reads CASSHGQSQETQYF. CDR3 bases: TGTGCCAGCAGCCACGGACAAAGCCAAGAGACCCAGTACTTC.